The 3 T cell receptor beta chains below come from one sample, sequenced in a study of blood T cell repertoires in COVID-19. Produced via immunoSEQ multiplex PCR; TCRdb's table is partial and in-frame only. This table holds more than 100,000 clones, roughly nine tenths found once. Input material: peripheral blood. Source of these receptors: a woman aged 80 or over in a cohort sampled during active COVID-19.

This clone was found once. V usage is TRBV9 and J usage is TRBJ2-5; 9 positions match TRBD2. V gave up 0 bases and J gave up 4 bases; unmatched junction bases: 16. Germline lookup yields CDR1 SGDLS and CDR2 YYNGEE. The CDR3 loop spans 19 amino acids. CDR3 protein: CASSVDFWEASGTTETQYF. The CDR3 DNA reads TGTGCCAGCAGCGTAGACTTCTGGGAAGCTAGCGGGACGACAGAGACCCAGTACTTC.

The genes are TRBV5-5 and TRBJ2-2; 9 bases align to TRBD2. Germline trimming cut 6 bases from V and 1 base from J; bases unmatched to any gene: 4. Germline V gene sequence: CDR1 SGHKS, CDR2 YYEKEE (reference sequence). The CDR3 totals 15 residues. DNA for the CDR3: TGTGCCAGCATCCTAGCGGGAATGAACACCGGGGAGCTGTTTTTT. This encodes CASILAGMNTGELFF. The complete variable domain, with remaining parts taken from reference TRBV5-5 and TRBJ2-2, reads DAGVTQSPTHLIKTRGQQVTLRCSPISGHKSVSWYQQVLGQGPQFIFQYYEKEERGRGNFPDRFSARQFPNYSSELNVNALLLGDSALYLCASILAGMNTGELFFGEGSRLTVL.

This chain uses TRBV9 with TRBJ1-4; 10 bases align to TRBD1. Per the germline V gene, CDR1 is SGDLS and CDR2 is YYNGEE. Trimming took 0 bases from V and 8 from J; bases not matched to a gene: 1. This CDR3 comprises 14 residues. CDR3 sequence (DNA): TGTGCCAGCAGCGTAGGACAGGGGGCGGAAAAACTGTTTTTT. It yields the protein CASSVGQGAEKLFF. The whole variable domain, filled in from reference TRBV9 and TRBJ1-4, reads DSGVTQTPKHLITATGQRVTLRCSPRSGDLSVYWYQQSLDQGLQFLIQYYNGEERAKGNILERFSAQQFPDLHSELNLSSLELGDSALYFCASSVGQGAEKLFFGSGTQLSVL.